The clone carrying this T cell receptor (beta chain) was observed once. Looked up from germline, CDR1 is LNHDA and CDR2 is SQIVND (reference sequence). This CDR3 is built from 13 residues. V was trimmed by 6 bases and J by 7 bases, leaving 15 bases between them. The data were obtained in a study of blood T cell repertoires in COVID-19. Here immunoSEQ multiplex PCR was the method, and the copy in TCRdb shows in-frame clones only, minus some. This repertoire shows 150,000 to 200,000 clones, more than 80% found once; its top ten account for 10% to 15%. The clonotype comes from a woman older than 75 with COVID-19, enrolled during active disease. The V gene is TRBV19, the J gene TRBJ1-1; D might be TRBD1 (6 bases). The sequencing input was peripheral blood. The CDR3 DNA is TGTGCCAGTAGCCCCAGCGACAGGAGTGAAGCTTTCTTT. This gives the protein CASSPSDRSEAFF. Looking up the rest from reference TRBV19 and TRBJ1-1 gives the full variable domain: DGGITQSPKYLFRKEGQNVTLSCEQNLNHDAMYWYRQDPGQGLRLIYYSQIVNDFQKGDIAEGYSVSREKKESFPLTVTSAQKNPTAFYLCASSPSDRSEAFFGQGTRLTVV.